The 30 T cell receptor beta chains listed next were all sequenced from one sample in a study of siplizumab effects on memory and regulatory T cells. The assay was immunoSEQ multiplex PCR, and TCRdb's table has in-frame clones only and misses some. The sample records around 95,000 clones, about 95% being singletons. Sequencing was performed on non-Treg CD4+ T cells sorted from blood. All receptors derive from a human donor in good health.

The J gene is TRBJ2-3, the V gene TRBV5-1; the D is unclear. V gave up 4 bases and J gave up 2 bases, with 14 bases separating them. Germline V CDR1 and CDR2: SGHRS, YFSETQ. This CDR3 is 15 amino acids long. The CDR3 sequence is CASSLDQPSTDTQYF. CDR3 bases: TGCGCCAGCAGCCTGGACCAGCCCTCCACAGATACGCAGTATTTT.

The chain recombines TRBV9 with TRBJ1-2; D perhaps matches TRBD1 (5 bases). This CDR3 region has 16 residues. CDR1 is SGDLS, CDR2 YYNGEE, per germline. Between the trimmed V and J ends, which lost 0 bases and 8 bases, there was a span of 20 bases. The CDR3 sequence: CASSVEPDPGGDGYTF. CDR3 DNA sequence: TGTGCCAGCAGCGTAGAGCCGGATCCCGGGGGAGACGGCTACACCTTC.

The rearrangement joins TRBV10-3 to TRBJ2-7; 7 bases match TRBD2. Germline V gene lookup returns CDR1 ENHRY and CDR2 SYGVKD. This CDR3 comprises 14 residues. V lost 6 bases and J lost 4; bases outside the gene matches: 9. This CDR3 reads CAIRKESGTYEQYF. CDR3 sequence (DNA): TGTGCCATCAGGAAGGAGAGCGGGACTTACGAGCAGTACTTC.

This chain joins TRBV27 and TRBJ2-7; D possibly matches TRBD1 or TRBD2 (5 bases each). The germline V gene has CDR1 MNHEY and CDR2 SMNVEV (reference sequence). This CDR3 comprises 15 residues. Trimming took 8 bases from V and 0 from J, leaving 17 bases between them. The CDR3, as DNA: TGTGCCAGCTCCCTCCAGGGTGGGAGCTCCTACGAGCAGTACTTC. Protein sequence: CASSLQGGSSYEQYF.

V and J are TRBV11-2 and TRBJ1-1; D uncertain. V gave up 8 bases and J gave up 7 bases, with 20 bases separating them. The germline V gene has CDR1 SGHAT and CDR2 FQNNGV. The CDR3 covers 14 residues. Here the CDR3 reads CASRSDMGFGEAFF. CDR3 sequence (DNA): TGTGCCAGCCGATCCGACATGGGATTCGGTGAAGCTTTCTTT.

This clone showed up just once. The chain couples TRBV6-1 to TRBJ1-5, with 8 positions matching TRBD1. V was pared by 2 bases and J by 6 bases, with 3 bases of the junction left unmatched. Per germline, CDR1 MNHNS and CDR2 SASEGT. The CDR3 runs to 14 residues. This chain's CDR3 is CASSESGGGQPQHF. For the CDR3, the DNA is TGTGCCAGCAGTGAATCAGGGGGCGGTCAGCCCCAGCATTTT.

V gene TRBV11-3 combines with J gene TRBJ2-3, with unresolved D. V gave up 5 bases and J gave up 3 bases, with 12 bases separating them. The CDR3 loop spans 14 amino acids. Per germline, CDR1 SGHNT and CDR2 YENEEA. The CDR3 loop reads CASSPGRGTDTQYF. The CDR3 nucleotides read TGTGCCAGCAGCCCCGGACGTGGGACAGATACGCAGTATTTT.

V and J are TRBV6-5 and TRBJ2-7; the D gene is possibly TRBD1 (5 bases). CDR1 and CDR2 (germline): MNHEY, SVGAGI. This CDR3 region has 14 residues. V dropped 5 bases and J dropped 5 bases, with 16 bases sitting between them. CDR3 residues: CASSPRWGGHEQYF. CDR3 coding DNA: TGTGCCAGCAGTCCTCGTTGGGGCGGTCACGAGCAGTACTTC.

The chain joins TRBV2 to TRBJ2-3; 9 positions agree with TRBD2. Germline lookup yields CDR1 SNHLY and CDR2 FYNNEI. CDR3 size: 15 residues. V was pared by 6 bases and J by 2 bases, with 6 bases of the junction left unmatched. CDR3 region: CASSRGLASTDTQYF. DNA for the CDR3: TGTGCCAGCAGCCGCGGACTAGCGTCCACAGATACGCAGTATTTT.

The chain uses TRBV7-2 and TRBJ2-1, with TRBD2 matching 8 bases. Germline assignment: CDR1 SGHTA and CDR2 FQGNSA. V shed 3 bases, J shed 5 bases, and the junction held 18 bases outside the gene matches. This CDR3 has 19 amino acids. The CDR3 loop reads CASSFGTRDRRKHNNEQFF. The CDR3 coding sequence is TGTGCCAGCAGCTTTGGGACTAGGGACCGACGGAAGCACAACAATGAGCAGTTCTTC.

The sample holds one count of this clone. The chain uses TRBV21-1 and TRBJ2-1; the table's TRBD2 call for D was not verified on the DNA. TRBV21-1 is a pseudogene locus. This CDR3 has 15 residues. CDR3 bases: TGTGCCAGCAGCAAAGCTCTAGCGGTTTACAATGAGCAGTTCTTC. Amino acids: CASSKALAVYNEQFF.

The CDR3 loop reads CASSPGTGNTEAFF. Here the CDR3 DNA reads TGTGCCAGCTCACCCGGGACAGGGAACACTGAAGCTTTCTTT. The V gene is TRBV18, the J gene TRBJ1-1; 8 nucleotides match TRBD1. V shed 3 bases and J 1 base; nucleotides not matched to a gene: 1. The CDR3 extends over 14 amino acids. Germline-derived CDR1 and CDR2 are KGHSH and LQKENI.

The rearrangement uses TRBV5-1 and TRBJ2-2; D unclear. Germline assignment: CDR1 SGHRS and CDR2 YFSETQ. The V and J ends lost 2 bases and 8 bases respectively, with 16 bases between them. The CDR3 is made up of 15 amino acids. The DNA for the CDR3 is TGCGCCAGCAGCTTAATGACGGATGTAAGGGGGGAGCTGTTTTTT. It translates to CASSLMTDVRGELFF.

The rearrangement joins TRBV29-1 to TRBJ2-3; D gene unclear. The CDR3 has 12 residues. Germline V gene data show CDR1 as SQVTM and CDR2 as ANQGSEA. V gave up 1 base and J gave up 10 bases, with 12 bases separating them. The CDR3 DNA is TGCAGCGTTGAAGTGTGGCATCTCGCGCAGTATTTT. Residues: CSVEVWHLAQYF.

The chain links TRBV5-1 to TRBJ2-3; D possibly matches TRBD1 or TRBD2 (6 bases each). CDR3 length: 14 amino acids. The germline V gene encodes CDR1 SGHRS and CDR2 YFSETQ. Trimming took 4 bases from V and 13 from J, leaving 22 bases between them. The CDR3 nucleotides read TGCGCCAGCAGCAAGGGGGACTCCGACGGGATGAAGTATTTT. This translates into CASSKGDSDGMKYF.

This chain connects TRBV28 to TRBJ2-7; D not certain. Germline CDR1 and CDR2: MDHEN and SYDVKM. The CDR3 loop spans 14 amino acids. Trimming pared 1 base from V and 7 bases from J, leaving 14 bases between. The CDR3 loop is CASSLSVSGREQYF. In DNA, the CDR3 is TGTGCCAGCAGTTTATCGGTCTCCGGTAGGGAGCAGTACTTC.

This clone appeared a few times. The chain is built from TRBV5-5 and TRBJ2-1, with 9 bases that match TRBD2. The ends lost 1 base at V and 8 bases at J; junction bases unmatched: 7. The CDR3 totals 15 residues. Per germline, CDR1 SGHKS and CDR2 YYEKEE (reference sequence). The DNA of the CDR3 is TGTGCCAGCAGCTTGTCCCTAGCGGGACGGGATGAGCAGTTCTTC. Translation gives CASSLSLAGRDEQFF.

CDR3 protein: CASSRSGPGLAVLAKNIQYF. The CDR3, as DNA: TGCGCCAGCAGCCGGTCCGGACCGGGACTAGCGGTACTAGCCAAAAACATTCAGTACTTC. The chain is built from TRBV4-1 and TRBJ2-4; 11 bases agree with TRBD2. Germline CDR1 MGHRA, CDR2 YSYEKL. V lost 4 bases and J lost 0; bases outside the gene matches: 14. The CDR3 loop spans 20 amino acids.

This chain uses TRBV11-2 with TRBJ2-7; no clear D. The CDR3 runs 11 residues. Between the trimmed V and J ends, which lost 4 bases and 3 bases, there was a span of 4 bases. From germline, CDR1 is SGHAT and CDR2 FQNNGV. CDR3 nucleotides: TGTGCCAGCAGCTCTTTCTACGAGCAGTACTTC. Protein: CASSSFYEQYF.

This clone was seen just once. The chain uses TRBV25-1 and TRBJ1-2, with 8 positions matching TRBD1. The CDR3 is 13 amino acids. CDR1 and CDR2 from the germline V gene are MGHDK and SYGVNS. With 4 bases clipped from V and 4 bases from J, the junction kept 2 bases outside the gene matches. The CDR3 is CASSGTGIYGYTF. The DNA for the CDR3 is TGTGCCAGCAGTGGGACAGGGATCTATGGCTACACCTTC.

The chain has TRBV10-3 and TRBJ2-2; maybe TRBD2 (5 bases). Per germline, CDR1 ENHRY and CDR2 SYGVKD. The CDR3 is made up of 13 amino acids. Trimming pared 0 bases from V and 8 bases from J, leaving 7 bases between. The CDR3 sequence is CAISESGVGELFF. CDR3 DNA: TGTGCCATCAGTGAGTCGGGAGTTGGGGAGCTGTTTTTT.

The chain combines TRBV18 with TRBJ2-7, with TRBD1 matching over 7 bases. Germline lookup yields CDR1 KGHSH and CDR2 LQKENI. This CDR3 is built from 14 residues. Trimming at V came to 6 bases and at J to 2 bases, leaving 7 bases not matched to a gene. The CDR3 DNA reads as TGTGCCAGCTCCTTCAGGGGACAGACCTACGAGCAGTACTTC. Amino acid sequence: CASSFRGQTYEQYF.

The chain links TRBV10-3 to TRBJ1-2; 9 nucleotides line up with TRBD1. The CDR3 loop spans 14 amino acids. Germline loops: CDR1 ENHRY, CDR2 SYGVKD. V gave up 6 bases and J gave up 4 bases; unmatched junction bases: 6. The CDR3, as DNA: TGTGCCATCAGCGGGACAGGGAGGGTCTATGGCTACACCTTC. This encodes CAISGTGRVYGYTF.

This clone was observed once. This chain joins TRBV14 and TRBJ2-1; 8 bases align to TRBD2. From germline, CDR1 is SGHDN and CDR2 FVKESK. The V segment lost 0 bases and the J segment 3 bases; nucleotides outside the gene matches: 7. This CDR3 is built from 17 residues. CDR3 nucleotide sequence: TGTGCCAGCAGCCAAGATTTAGGGAGCGGGAGCTACAATGAGCAGTTCTTC. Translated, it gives CASSQDLGSGSYNEQFF.

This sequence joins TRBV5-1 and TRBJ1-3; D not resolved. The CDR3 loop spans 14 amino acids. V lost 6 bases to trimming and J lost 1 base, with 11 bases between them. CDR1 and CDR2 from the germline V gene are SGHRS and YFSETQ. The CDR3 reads CASTPSGSGNTIYF. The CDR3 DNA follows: TGCGCCAGCACCCCATCGGGGTCTGGAAACACCATATATTTT.

In nucleotides, the CDR3 is TGTGCCAGCAGCCAAGATAAAGTCACGGGAAACACCATATATTTT. Protein: CASSQDKVTGNTIYF. The chain joins TRBV4-2 to TRBJ1-3; D is unclear. Trimming left V 0 bases short and J 4 bases short, with 10 bases between. The germline gives CDR1 LGHNA, CDR2 YNFKEQ. The CDR3 sequence is 15 residues long.

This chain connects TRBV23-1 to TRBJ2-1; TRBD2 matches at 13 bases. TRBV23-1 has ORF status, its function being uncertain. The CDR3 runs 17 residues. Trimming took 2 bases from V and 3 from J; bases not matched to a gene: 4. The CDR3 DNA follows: TGCGCCAGCAGTCAAAAGACTAGCGGGAGGAACTACAATGAGCAGTTCTTC. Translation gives CASSQKTSGRNYNEQFF.

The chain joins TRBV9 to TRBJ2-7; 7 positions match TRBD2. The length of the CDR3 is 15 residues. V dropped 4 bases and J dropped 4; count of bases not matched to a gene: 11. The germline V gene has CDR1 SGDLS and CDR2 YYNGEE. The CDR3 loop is CASSPQSVGGYEQYF. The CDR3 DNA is TGTGCCAGCAGCCCCCAAAGCGTGGGGGGGTACGAGCAGTACTTC. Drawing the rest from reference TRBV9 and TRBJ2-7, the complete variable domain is DSGVTQTPKHLITATGQRVTLRCSPRSGDLSVYWYQQSLDQGLQFLIQYYNGEERAKGNILERFSAQQFPDLHSELNLSSLELGDSALYFCASSPQSVGGYEQYFGPGTRLTVT.

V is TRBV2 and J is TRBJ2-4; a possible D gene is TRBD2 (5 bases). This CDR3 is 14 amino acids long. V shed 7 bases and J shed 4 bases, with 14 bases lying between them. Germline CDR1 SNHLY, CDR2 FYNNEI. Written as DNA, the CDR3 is TGTGCCAGCAAAGTGACTACCCAGAAAAACATTCAGTACTTC. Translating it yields CASKVTTQKNIQYF.

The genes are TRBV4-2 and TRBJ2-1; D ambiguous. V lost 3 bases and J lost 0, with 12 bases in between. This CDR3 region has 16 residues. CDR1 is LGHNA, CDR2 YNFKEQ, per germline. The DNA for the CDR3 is TGTGCCAGCAGCCAGGAGAGGATACCCTCCTACAATGAGCAGTTCTTC. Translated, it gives CASSQERIPSYNEQFF.